Given below is one T cell receptor (beta chain) in context. Its antigen has not been determined. Base quality data are lacking; no much larger clone is found one base away. Peripheral blood CD8+ and CD4+ T cells from healthy donors, Susac syndrome patients and multiple sclerosis patients were profiled using high-throughput TCR beta sequencing. The Susac syndrome patients fulfilled recently defined diagnostic criteria for either definite or probable disease. Bulk CD8+ and CD4+ T cells were purified magnetically by negative isolation, whereas CD8+ TEMRA cells were enriched by FACS. Blood was collected in EDTA tubes and processed within 24 hours, with PBMCs isolated through density gradient centrifugation. PBMCs intended for TCR sequencing were cryopreserved in liquid nitrogen and thawed later in a water bath at 37 degrees C. A purity of at least 90% was achieved for sorted or isolated CD4+, CD8+ and CD8+ TEMRA cells.

Taken from cysteine to phenylalanine, the CDR3 has 13 residues. Only CDR3 DNA remains: 39 bases, in frame from the first base. Per the germline V gene, SQVTM is the CDR1 and ANQGSEA is the CDR2. V gives up 8 bases and J gives up 3 bases, and the segment between their germline ends measures 13 bases. The data belong to a study of CD8 T cells in Susac syndrome (dated by TCRdb to between 2019 and 2020). About the investigation overall: Among the sequenced Susac syndrome patients, over five had clinically active disease and roughly eight were in clinical remission. Susac syndrome patients were therapy-naive, on corticosteroids (some also receiving IVIg), or on IVIg alone at blood withdrawal. The clonality of the CD8+ T cell repertoire was compared across around twelve healthy donors, around 14 Susac syndrome patients and about 16 multiple sclerosis patients. Whether CD8+ T cell activation and differentiation in Susac syndrome was antigen driven was tested using repertoire sequencing. Broader findings and caveats from the paper: Clonal expansion was seen in Susac syndrome CD8+ repertoires, peaking in CD8+ TEMRA cells and being greater in clinically active patients than in remitting ones. The number of individuals in the TCR sequencing and HLA analysis was recognized as being relatively small. Some 15 Susac-specific public clones were identified in the total CD8+ repertoire, and several Susac-specific public clones were identified in the CD8+ TEMRA repertoire.

RNA was extracted using the RNeasy kit, and roughly 0.5 to 1 ug of the RNA was reverse transcribed with random hexamers. TCR beta CDR3 regions were amplified with the immunoSEQ multiplex PCR assay covering 54 Vbeta and 13 Jbeta segments. PCR amplification bias was corrected by using a synthetic template baseline for primer optimization and computational correction. The paper's data handling went like this. Reads were annotated to V, D and J genes per IMGT and analyzed with immunoSEQ Analyzer, keeping only productive sequences. To calculate clonality, Shannon entropy was normalized by log2 of the number of productive unique sequences and then subtracted from one. For each patient and control, public and private clones were evaluated within the 100 most prevalent clones. Clones were defined as Susac-specific if absent from the healthy and MS cohorts, from around 1,100 published viral clones and from other ImmuneACCESS disease sequences. In-frame beta chains were kept once TCRdb had trimmed the public reads at Q25 with fastp and called clones with MiXCR. CDR3 protein sequences are deduplicated, and each keeps its most common genes and DNA. The V and J calls were determined by TCRdb, not by the authors. The sample contains about 130,000 distinct CDR3 sequences, about 95% of them found a single time. Around 0.2% of the sample is held by the ten biggest clonotypes.

This receptor was taken from a human donor with Susac syndrome. Recombination connected TRBV29-1 to TRBJ2-2; TRBD2 might be the D gene, on 6 matching bases. The material sequenced was CD8+ T cells from PBMCs. The DNA sequence is TGCAGCTGCGGGCCTAGCGACACCGGGGAGCTGTTTTTT. Its protein is CSCGPSDTGELFF.